This is a list of T cell receptor beta chains from one sample in a study of T-cell reconstitution after alpha-beta-depleted transplantation in children. TCRdb reprocessed the PCR reads via MiXCR and lists one record per CDR3 protein. The sample consists of 500,000 to 650,000 distinct CDR3 sequences, 10% to 15% of them appearing once. This specimen consisted of PBMCs, mostly from graft donor cells, obtained 360 days after TCRalphabeta/CD19-depleted stem cell transplant. The origin of the receptors is a male patient younger than 18 who had a stem cell transplant for acute myeloid leukemia, so the T cells may come from the graft donor. Each CDR3 is given with its conserved first and last residue. The D gene is left open where the match is weak. Only part of the rows carry a size: once, few, many, or a class if the clone is expanded.

d_call	cdr3_length	clone_size	v_call	j_call	cdr3_aa	cdr3_nt
.	15	.	TRBV7-2	TRBJ2-5	CASSIGRGVGETQYF	TGTGCCAGCAGCATCGGAAGGGGTGTGGGAGAGACCCAGTACTTC
TRBD1	17	.	TRBV4-3	TRBJ1-3	CASSQLPGGSSGNTIYF	TGCGCCAGCAGCCAACTCCCAGGGGGAAGCTCTGGAAACACCATATATTTT
.	15	.	TRBV20-1	TRBJ2-2	CSAGAGGKNTGELFF	TGCAGTGCAGGGGCCGGAGGGAAGAACACCGGGGAGCTGTTTTTT
TRBD2	14	.	TRBV7-3	TRBJ2-3	CASSPGLALDTQYF	TGTGCCAGCAGCCCGGGACTAGCTTTAGATACGCAGTATTTT
TRBD2	14	many	TRBV7-3	TRBJ2-2	CASSLLAVTGELFF	TGTGCCAGCAGTTTACTAGCGGTCACCGGGGAGCTGTTTTTT
TRBD2	14	many	TRBV28	TRBJ2-1	CASSLRTSGSVQFF	TGTGCCAGCAGTTTAAGGACTAGCGGGAGCGTGCAGTTCTTC
.	14	.	TRBV29-1	TRBJ1-1	CSVAGRPSNTEAFF	TGCAGCGTTGCCGGGCGACCTTCGAACACTGAAGCTTTCTTT
.	17	many	TRBV12-3/TRBV12-4	TRBJ2-4	CASSFVSGLLAKNIQYF	TGTGCCAGCAGTTTCGTATCTGGACTCCTAGCCAAAAACATTCAGTACTTC
.	16	.	TRBV7-2	TRBJ2-7	CASTLGGPTKSYEQYF	TGTGCCAGCACCCTCGGCGGCCCAACCAAGTCGTACGAGCAGTACTTC
TRBD2	15	.	TRBV12-3/TRBV12-4	TRBJ2-7	CASRPSGISSYEQYF	TGTGCCAGCAGACCGAGCGGGATCAGCTCCTACGAGCAGTACTTC
TRBD2	16	.	TRBV20-1	TRBJ2-5	CSASGLAGANQETQYF	TGCAGTGCTAGTGGACTAGCGGGAGCTAACCAAGAGACCCAGTACTTC
.	13	.	TRBV11-2	TRBJ1-5	CASRRGAGQPQHF	TGTGCCAGCCGCCGGGGGGCCGGACAGCCCCAGCATTTT
.	14	few	TRBV7-2	TRBJ1-6	CASSSILGNSPLHF	TGTGCCAGCAGCTCAATCCTGGGGAATTCACCCCTCCACTTT
.	16	.	TRBV4-2	TRBJ2-7	CASSQEFGSSSYEQYF	TGTGCCAGCAGCCAGGAATTCGGGTCCAGCTCCTACGAGCAGTACTTC
.	11	many	TRBV29-1	TRBJ2-7	CSVGQTYEQYF	TGCAGCGTTGGTCAGACCTACGAGCAGTACTTC
.	12	many	TRBV6-4	TRBJ2-7	CAHSPNTSEQYF	TGTGCCCATTCCCCCAACACTAGCGAGCAGTACTTC
.	17	few	TRBV3-1	TRBJ2-7	CASSQAKEDYLSYEQYF	TGTGCCAGCAGCCAAGCGAAAGAGGATTACCTGTCCTACGAGCAGTACTTC
.	14	.	TRBV30	TRBJ1-5	CAWSGTGNNQPQHF	TGTGCCTGGAGTGGGACGGGGAACAATCAGCCCCAGCATTTT
TRBD1	18	.	TRBV11-2	TRBJ2-1	CASSLFGLRDRGWNEQFF	TGTGCCAGCAGCTTATTCGGGCTCCGGGACAGGGGGTGGAATGAGCAGTTCTTC
TRBD2	15	few	TRBV29-1	TRBJ2-3	CSVGTSGGSTDTQYF	TGCAGCGTTGGGACTAGCGGGGGAAGCACAGATACGCAGTATTTT
TRBD1	14	.	TRBV3-1	TRBJ1-1	CASSRDSFNTEAFF	TGTGCCAGCAGCCGGGACAGTTTTAACACTGAAGCTTTCTTT
.	14	few	TRBV6-1	TRBJ2-7	CASRGRLSSYEQYF	TGTGCCAGCAGGGGACGTCTGAGCTCCTACGAGCAGTACTTC
.	15	many	TRBV7-2	TRBJ2-5	CASSPPTGKQETQYF	TGTGCCAGCAGCCCCCCGACAGGAAAACAAGAGACCCAGTACTTC
TRBD2	12	few	TRBV7-2	TRBJ2-4	CASSPGGYIQYF	TGTGCCAGCAGCCCGGGGGGGTACATTCAGTACTTC
TRBD2	14	.	TRBV20-1	TRBJ2-7	CSAQLAGVQNEQYF	TGCAGTGCCCAGCTAGCGGGAGTTCAGAACGAGCAGTACTTC
.	13	few	TRBV10-3	TRBJ1-1	CAIRMGPNTEAFF	TGTGCCATCAGGATGGGGCCGAACACTGAAGCTTTCTTT
.	13	.	TRBV12-3/TRBV12-4	TRBJ2-5	CASSPRQEEPQYF	TGTGCCAGCAGCCCGCGACAGGAAGAGCCCCAGTACTTC
.	14	few	TRBV7-3	TRBJ2-3	CASSLSRGGDTQYF	TGTGCCAGCAGCTTAAGCAGGGGGGGGGATACGCAGTATTTT
.	16	few	TRBV7-3	TRBJ2-1	CASSLTDLSSYNEQFF	TGTGCCAGCAGCTTAACGGACTTGAGCTCCTACAATGAGCAGTTCTTC
TRBD2	15	.	TRBV7-2	TRBJ2-1	CASSVLMGTMYSKFF	TGTGCCAGCAGCGTTCTAATGGGGACTATGTATTCGAAGTTCTTC
.	12	few	TRBV20-1	TRBJ2-1	CSARLWDNEQFF	TGCAGTGCTAGGTTATGGGACAATGAGCAGTTCTTC
.	16	many	TRBV3-1	TRBJ2-2	CASSPLSRLNTGELFF	TGTGCCAGCAGCCCTCTGTCCAGGCTGAACACCGGGGAGCTGTTTTTT
.	14	.	TRBV19	TRBJ1-2	CASSIRPDPYGYTF	TGTGCCAGTAGTATTCGGCCCGACCCCTATGGCTACACCTTC
.	15	.	TRBV11-2	TRBJ2-1	CASSPRLGSYNEQFF	TGTGCCAGCAGCCCCCGTTTAGGATCCTACAATGAGCAGTTCTTC
TRBD2	15	few	TRBV5-5	TRBJ2-1	CASSFIAGGGNEQFF	TGTGCCAGCAGCTTCATAGCGGGAGGGGGCAATGAGCAGTTCTTC
.	14	.	TRBV28	TRBJ1-2	CASSLWMGAGGYTF	TGTGCCAGCAGTTTATGGATGGGGGCGGGTGGCTACACCTTC
.	12	many	TRBV29-1	TRBJ2-3	CSVVLAADTQYF	TGCAGCGTTGTGCTAGCTGCAGATACGCAGTATTTT
TRBD2	17	many	TRBV4-2	TRBJ2-1	CASSLRTSGRLNNEQFF	TGTGCCAGCAGCCTCAGGACTAGCGGGAGATTGAACAATGAGCAGTTCTTC
TRBD1	16	few	TRBV12-3/TRBV12-4	TRBJ1-6	CASSYPGGPYFSPLHF	TGTGCCAGCAGTTACCCAGGGGGCCCCTATTTTTCACCCCTCCACTTT
.	13	few	TRBV12-3/TRBV12-4	TRBJ1-1	CASRSLRHTEAFF	TGTGCCAGCAGGTCGCTGAGGCACACTGAAGCTTTCTTT
TRBD2	16	.	TRBV6-1	TRBJ2-2	CASSTPSGSTGGELFF	TGTGCCAGCAGTACCCCTAGCGGGAGTACCGGCGGGGAGCTGTTTTTT
.	16	.	TRBV7-9	TRBJ2-1	CASSSRSQMGDNEQFF	TGTGCCAGCAGCTCCCGGTCCCAGATGGGCGACAATGAGCAGTTCTTC
TRBD2	19	many	TRBV28	TRBJ2-1	CASSFTPDGTSGIYNEQFF	TGTGCCAGCAGTTTTACCCCCGACGGGACTAGCGGGATTTACAATGAGCAGTTCTTC
TRBD2	17	.	TRBV5-1	TRBJ2-7	CASSLSRGRELFLEQYF	TGCGCCAGCAGCTTGTCTCGCGGGCGGGAGCTGTTCCTCGAGCAGTACTTC
.	14	few	TRBV6-2/TRBV6-3	TRBJ2-1	CASSYGAAGGEQFF	TGTGCCAGCAGTTACGGGGCAGCCGGAGGGGAGCAGTTCTTC
TRBD2	16	few	TRBV27	TRBJ2-1	CASSLGTSGLYNEQFF	TGTGCCAGCAGTTTAGGTACTAGCGGTCTTTACAATGAGCAGTTCTTC
TRBD2	17	few	TRBV5-1	TRBJ2-1	CASSQTRLAGPWDEQFF	TGCGCCAGCAGCCAAACGCGACTAGCGGGACCATGGGATGAGCAGTTCTTC
TRBD2	17	.	TRBV20-1	TRBJ2-3	CSARHGLAGELSDTQYF	TGCAGTGCTAGACATGGACTAGCGGGAGAGTTATCAGATACGCAGTATTTT
TRBD2	17	.	TRBV4-2	TRBJ2-2	CASSQGLAGGYTGELFF	TGTGCCAGCAGCCAAGGTTTAGCGGGAGGGTACACCGGGGAGCTGTTTTTT
.	17	.	TRBV12-3/TRBV12-4	TRBJ1-3	CASSLSRGYRSGNTIYF	TGTGCCAGCAGTTTAAGTCGGGGCTACCGCTCTGGAAACACCATATATTTT
.	15	few	TRBV6-5	TRBJ1-5	CASSPEGYSNQPQHF	TGTGCCAGCAGTCCAGAAGGCTATAGCAATCAGCCCCAGCATTTT
.	15	few	TRBV7-9	TRBJ2-7	CASSSPERGYYEQYF	TGTGCCAGCAGCTCCCCAGAGCGAGGGTATTACGAGCAGTACTTC
TRBD2	16	many	TRBV7-6	TRBJ2-1	CASSLGVRGGSQEQFF	TGTGCCAGCAGCTTAGGAGTCCGGGGCGGGAGCCAGGAGCAGTTCTTC
.	12	.	TRBV29-1	TRBJ2-7	CSVSGGRYEQYF	TGCAGCGTTTCGGGCGGCCGCTACGAGCAGTACTTC
TRBD1	15	few	TRBV12-3/TRBV12-4	TRBJ2-1	CASTMDRGLYNEQFF	TGTGCCAGCACCATGGACAGGGGGCTCTACAATGAGCAGTTCTTC
.	13	many	TRBV12-3/TRBV12-4	TRBJ2-5	CASSFWEKETQYF	TGTGCCAGCAGTTTTTGGGAGAAAGAGACCCAGTACTTC
TRBD2	17	many	TRBV24-1	TRBJ2-2	CATSDLVGLAGTGELFF	TGTGCCACCAGTGATTTGGTGGGACTAGCGGGCACCGGGGAGCTGTTTTTT
.	13	many	TRBV5-1	TRBJ2-1	CASSLTNYNEQFF	TGCGCCAGCAGCCTGACCAACTACAATGAGCAGTTCTTC
.	22	.	TRBV6-2/TRBV6-3	TRBJ2-6	CASSRQAPLFTPPLSGANVLTF	TGTGCCAGCAGTAGACAAGCCCCGCTCTTCACACCCCCTCTTTCTGGGGCCAACGTCCTGACTTTC